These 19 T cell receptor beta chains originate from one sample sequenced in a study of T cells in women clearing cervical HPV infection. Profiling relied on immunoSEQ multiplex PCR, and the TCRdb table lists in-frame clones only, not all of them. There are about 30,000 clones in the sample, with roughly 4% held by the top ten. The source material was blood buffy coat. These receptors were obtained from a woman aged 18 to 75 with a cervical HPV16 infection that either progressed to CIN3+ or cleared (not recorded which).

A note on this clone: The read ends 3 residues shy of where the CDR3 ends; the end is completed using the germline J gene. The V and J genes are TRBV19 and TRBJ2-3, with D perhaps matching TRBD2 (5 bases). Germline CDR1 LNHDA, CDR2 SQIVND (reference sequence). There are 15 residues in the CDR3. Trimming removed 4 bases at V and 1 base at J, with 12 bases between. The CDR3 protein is CASSKQLGRTDTQYF. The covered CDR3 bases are TGTGCCAGTAGTAAACAACTAGGACGCACAGATACG.

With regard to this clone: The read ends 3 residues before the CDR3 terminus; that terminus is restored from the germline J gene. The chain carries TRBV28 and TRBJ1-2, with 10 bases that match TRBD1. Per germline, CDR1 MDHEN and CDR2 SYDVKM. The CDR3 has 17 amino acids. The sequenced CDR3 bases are TGTGCCAGCAGTTTACCGATCGGACAGGGGGTCATAGGCGGC. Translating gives CASSLPIGQGVIGG. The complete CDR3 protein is CASSLPIGQGVIGGYTF.

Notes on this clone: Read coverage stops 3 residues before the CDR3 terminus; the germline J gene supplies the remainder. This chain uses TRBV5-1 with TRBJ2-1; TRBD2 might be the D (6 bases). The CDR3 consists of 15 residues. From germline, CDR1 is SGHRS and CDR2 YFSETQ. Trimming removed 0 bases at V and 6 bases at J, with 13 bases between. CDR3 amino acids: CASSLAPGEFNEQFF. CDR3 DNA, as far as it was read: TGCGCCAGCAGCTTGGCGCCGGGGGAGTTCAATGAG. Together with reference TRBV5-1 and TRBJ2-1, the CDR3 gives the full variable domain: KAGVTQTPRYLIKTRGQQVTLSCSPISGHRSVSWYQQTPGQGLQFLFEYFSETQRNKGNFPGRFSGRQFSNSRSEMNVSTLELGDSALYLCASSLAPGEFNEQFFGPGTRLTVL.

The CDR3 spells CASSEYQTYEQYF. The sequenced part of the CDR3 DNA is TGTGCCAGCAGTGAATATCAGACCTACGAG. This chain connects TRBV2 to TRBJ2-7; D remains ambiguous. The read gets to within 3 residues of the CDR3 end, and the germline J gene fills in the rest. CDR3 length equals 13 residues. Trimming took 2 bases from V and 2 from J, leaving 7 bases between them. Germline assignment: CDR1 SNHLY and CDR2 FYNNEI.

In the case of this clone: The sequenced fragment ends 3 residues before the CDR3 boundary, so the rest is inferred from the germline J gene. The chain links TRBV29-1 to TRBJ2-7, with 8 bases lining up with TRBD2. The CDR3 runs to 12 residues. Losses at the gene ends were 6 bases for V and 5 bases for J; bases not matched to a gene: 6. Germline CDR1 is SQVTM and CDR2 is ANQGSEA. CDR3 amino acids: CSVPGLGDEQYF. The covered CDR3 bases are TGCAGCGTCCCGGGACTAGGAGACGAG.

The covered CDR3 bases are TGTGCCAGCAGTGAAGCCCCTACGAATTCACCC. This translates into CASSEAPTNSP. The complete CDR3 sequence is CASSEAPTNSPLHF. The chain carries TRBV6-1 and TRBJ1-6, with D unresolved. The CDR3 end is not reached by the read, which stops 3 residues before it; the germline J gene fills it in. This CDR3 is 14 amino acids long. Germline V gene lookup returns CDR1 MNHNS and CDR2 SASEGT. V lost 0 bases and J lost 7, with 7 bases in between.

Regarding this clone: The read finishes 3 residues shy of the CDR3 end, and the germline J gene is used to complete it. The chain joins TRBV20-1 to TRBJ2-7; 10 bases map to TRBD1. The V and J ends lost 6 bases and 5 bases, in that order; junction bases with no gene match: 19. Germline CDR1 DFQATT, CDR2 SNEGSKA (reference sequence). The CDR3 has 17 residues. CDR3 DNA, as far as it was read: TGCAGTGCCAGCAGACAGGGGGCGTCTGGGGTTTCCGACGAG. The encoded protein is CSASRQGASGVSDE. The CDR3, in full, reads CSASRQGASGVSDEQYF.

CDR3 DNA, as far as it was read: TGCAGTGCTAGAGATAACCGCGGCTCCTATAATTCACCC. Encoded protein: CSARDNRGSYNSP. The whole CDR3 sequence reads CSARDNRGSYNSPLHF. The chain combines TRBV20-1 with TRBJ1-6; D call uncertain. Read coverage stops 3 residues before the CDR3 terminus; the germline J gene supplies the remainder. Looked up from germline, CDR1 is DFQATT and CDR2 is SNEGSKA (reference sequence). The CDR3 is made up of 16 amino acids. Trimming left V 0 bases short and J 0 bases short, with 9 bases between.

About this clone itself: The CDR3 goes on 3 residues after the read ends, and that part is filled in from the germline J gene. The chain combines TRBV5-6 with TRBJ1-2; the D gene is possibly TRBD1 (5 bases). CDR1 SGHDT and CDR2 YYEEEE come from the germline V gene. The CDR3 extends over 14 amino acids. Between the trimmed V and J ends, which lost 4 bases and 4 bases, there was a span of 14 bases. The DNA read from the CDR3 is TGTGCCAGCAGCCTCCAGGGAAATCCCTATGGC. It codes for CASSLQGNPYG. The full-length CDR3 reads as CASSLQGNPYGYTF.

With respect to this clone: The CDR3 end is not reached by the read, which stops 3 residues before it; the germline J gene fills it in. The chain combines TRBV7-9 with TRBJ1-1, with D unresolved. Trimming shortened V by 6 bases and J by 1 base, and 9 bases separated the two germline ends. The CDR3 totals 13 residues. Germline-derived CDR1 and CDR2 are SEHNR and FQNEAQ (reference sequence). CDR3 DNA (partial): TGTGCCAGCAGGCTAAAGGGGAACACTGAA. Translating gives CASRLKGNTE. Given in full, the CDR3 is CASRLKGNTEAFF.

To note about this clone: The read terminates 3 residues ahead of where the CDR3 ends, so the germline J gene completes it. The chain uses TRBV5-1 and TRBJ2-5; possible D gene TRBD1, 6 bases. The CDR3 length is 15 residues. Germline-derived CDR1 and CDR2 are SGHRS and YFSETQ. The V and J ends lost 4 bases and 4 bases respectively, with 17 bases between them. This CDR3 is CASSRRSQGAETQYF. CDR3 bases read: TGCGCCAGCAGCCGTAGATCACAGGGAGCAGAGACC.

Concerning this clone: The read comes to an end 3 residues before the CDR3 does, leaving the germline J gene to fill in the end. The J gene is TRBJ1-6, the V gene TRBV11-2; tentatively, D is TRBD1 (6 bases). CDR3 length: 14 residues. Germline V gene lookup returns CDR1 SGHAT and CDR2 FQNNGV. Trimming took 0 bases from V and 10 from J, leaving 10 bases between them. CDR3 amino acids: CASSLDAGVSPLHF. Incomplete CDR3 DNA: TGTGCCAGCAGCTTAGATGCAGGGGTCTCACCC.

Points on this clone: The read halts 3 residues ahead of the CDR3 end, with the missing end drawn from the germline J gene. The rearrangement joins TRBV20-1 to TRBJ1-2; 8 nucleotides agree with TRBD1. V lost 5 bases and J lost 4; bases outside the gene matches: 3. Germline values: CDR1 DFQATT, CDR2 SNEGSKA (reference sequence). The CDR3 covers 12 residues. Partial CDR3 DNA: TGCAGTGCTCGGACAGGGACCTATGGC. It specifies CSARTGTYG. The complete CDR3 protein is CSARTGTYGYTF.

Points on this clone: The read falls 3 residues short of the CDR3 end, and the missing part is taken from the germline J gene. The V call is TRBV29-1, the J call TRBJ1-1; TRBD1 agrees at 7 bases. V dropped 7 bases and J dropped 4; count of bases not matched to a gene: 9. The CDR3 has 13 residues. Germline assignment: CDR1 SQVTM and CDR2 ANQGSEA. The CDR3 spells CSAASAGGTEAFF. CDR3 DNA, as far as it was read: TGCAGCGCTGCTTCCGCAGGGGGCACTGAA. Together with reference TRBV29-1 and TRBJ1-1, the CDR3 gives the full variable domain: SAVISQKPSRDICQRGTSLTIQCQVDSQVTMMFWYRQQPGQSLTLIATANQGSEATYESGFVIDKFPISRPNLTFSTLTVSNMSPEDSSIYLCSAASAGGTEAFFGQGTRLTVV.

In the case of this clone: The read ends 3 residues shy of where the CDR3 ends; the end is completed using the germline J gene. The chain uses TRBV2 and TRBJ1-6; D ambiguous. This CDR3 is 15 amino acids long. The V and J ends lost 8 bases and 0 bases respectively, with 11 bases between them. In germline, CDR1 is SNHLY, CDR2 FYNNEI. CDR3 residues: CASRSGSSYNSPLHF. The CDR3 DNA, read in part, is TGTGCCAGCCGTTCGGGGAGCTCCTATAATTCACCC.

The part of the CDR3 DNA that was read is TGTGCCAGTAGTATAGGTGGGACAGGGGCTGAGGAC. Translating it yields CASSIGGTGAED. The whole CDR3 protein reads CASSIGGTGAEDYTF. The chain combines TRBV19 with TRBJ1-2, with 10 nucleotides matching TRBD1. The CDR3 extends 3 residues past the end of the read, so its final part is completed from the germline J gene. The V gene's germline CDR1 is LNHDA and CDR2 SQIVND (reference sequence). CDR3 length: 15 residues.

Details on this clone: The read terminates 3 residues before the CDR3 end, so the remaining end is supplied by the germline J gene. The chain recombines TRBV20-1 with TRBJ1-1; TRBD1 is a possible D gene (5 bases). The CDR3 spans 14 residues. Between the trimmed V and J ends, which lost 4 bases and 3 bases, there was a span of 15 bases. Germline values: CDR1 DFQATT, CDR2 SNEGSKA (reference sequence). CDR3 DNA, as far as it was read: TGCAGTGCTACCCTCTTGCAGGGATACACTGAA. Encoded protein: CSATLLQGYTE. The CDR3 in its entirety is CSATLLQGYTEAFF.

The covered CDR3 bases are TGTGCCAGCAGTGCTAGGGGACTAGCGACACGCACAGATACG. Encoded protein: CASSARGLATRTDT. The full-length CDR3 reads as CASSARGLATRTDTQYF. The chain links TRBV2 to TRBJ2-3, with TRBD2 matching 10 bases. The CDR3 end is not reached by the read, which stops 3 residues before it; the germline J gene fills it in. V trimming: 4 bases; J trimming: 1 base; junction bases outside the gene matches: 8. This CDR3 region has 17 residues. The germline CDR1 and CDR2 sequences are SNHLY and FYNNEI.

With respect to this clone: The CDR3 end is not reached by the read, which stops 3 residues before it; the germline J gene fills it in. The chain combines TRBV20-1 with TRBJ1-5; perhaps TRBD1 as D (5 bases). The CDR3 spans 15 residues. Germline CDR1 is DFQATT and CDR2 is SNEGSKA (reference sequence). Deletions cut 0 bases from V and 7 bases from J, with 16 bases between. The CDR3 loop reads CSARDPHGQFQPQHF. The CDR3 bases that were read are TGCAGTGCTAGAGATCCCCATGGACAATTCCAGCCC.